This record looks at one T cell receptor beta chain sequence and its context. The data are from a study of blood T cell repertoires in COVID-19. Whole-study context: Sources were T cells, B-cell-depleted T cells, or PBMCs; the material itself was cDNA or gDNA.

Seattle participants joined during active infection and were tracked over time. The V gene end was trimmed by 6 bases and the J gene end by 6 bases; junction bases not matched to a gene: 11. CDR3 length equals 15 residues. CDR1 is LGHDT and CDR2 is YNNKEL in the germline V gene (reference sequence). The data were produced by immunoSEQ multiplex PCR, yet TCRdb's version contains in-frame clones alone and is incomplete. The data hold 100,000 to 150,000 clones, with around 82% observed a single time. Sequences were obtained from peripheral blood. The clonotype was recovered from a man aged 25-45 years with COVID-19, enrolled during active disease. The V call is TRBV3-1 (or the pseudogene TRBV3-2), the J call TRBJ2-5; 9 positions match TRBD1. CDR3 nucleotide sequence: TGTGCCAGCAGTCCACTAGACAGGGGGACACAGACCCAGTACTTC. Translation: CASSPLDRGTQTQYF.